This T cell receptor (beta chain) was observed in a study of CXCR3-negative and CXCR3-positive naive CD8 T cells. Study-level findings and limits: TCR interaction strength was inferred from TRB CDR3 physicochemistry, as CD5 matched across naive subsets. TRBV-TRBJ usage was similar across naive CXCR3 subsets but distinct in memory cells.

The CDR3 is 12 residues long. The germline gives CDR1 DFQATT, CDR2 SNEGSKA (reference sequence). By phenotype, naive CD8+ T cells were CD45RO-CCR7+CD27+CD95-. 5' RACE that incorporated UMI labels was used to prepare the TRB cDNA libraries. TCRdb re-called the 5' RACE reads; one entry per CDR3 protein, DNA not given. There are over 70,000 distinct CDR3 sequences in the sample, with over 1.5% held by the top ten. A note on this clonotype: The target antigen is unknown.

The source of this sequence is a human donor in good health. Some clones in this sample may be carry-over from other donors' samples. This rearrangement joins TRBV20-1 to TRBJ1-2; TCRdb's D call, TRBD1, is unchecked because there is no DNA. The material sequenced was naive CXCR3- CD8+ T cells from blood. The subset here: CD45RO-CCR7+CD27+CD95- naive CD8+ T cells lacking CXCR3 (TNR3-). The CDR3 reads CSASTREIGYTF.